This TCR beta chain comes out of a study of control samples from healthy donors and cancer patients. Unmatched junction bases numbered 9, after V lost 8 bases and J lost 5 bases. Germline CDR1 and CDR2: SGHNT and YYREEE (reference sequence). The CDR3 is made up of 14 amino acids. The data were produced by immunoSEQ multiplex PCR, yet TCRdb's version contains in-frame clones alone and is incomplete. The top ten clones hold approximately 2.3% of a sample with about 67,000 clones, about 87% of them seen once. Sequenced input: PBMCs. This receptor was identified in a woman between 45 and 65 years old with head and neck cancer. J is TRBJ2-7 and V is TRBV5-4; TRBD2 agrees at 11 bases. The CDR3 is CASYSGGAGHEQYF. DNA of the CDR3: TGTGCCAGTTATAGCGGGGGGGCCGGCCACGAGCAGTACTTC.